One sample yielded the 25 T cell receptor beta chains listed below, sequenced in a study of blood T cell repertoires in COVID-19. Sequenced by immunoSEQ multiplex PCR; TCRdb stores in-frame clones only, minus some. The sample records 100,000 to 120,000 clones, around 81% being singletons. What was sequenced was peripheral blood. These receptors all stem from an elderly man with acute or convalescent COVID-19.

This clone showed up just a few times. The same CDR3 can be traced to other DNA sequences in this sample. The chain carries TRBV5-5 and TRBJ2-7; 8 nucleotides agree with TRBD1. The V and J ends lost 4 bases and 5 bases, in that order; junction bases with no gene match: 8. From germline, CDR1 is SGHKS and CDR2 YYEKEE (reference sequence). The CDR3 length is 14 residues. In nucleotides, the CDR3 is TGTGCCAGCAGCCCCGGACAGGGTGTCCACGAGCAGTACTTC. Amino acid sequence: CASSPGQGVHEQYF.

In DNA, the CDR3 is TGTGCCAGCTCCCCGGGGGGCAATCAGCCCCAGCATTTT. Protein: CASSPGGNQPQHF. The chain joins TRBV6-4 to TRBJ1-5; TRBD1 might be the D (5 bases). Germline V gene sequence: CDR1 MRHNA, CDR2 SNTAGT. The CDR3 is 13 residues long. The V gene lost 8 bases and the J gene lost 2 bases, with 10 bases spanning the gap.

This chain connects TRBV7-8 to TRBJ2-5, with D tentatively TRBD1 (6 bases). The CDR3 has 15 residues. V lost 5 bases, J lost 0 bases, and 13 bases lay in between. Germline CDR1 SGHVS, CDR2 FQNEAQ. CDR3 sequence: CASSRGQWDQETQYF. The CDR3 bases are TGTGCCAGCAGCCGAGGACAGTGGGACCAAGAGACCCAGTACTTC.

This chain joins TRBV19 and TRBJ2-3, with 8 positions matching TRBD1. The junction had 8 bases not matched to a gene; V was cut back by 5 bases and J by 1 base. Per the germline V gene, CDR1 is LNHDA and CDR2 is SQIVND (reference sequence). The CDR3 runs 16 residues. The CDR3 nucleotides read TGTGCCAGTAGTCGACAGGGGTCTGCTGGCACAGATACGCAGTATTTT. It yields the protein CASSRQGSAGTDTQYF.

V and J are TRBV5-1 and TRBJ1-1; D remains unclear. This CDR3 has 14 residues. Germline V lookup: CDR1 SGHRS, CDR2 YFSETQ. V was pared by 0 bases and J by 1 base, with 7 bases between. The CDR3 is CASSLGAQNTEAFF. For the CDR3, the DNA is TGCGCCAGCAGCTTGGGTGCGCAGAACACTGAAGCTTTCTTT.

The gene calls are TRBV5-1 and TRBJ1-2; D might be TRBD1 (5 bases). Trimming shortened V by 0 bases and J by 2 bases, and 17 bases separated the two germline ends. CDR1 and CDR2 from the germline V gene are SGHRS and YFSETQ. The CDR3 is 17 amino acids. CDR3 loop: CASSLAPSAGVNYGYTF. Here the CDR3 DNA reads TGCGCCAGCAGCTTGGCCCCCTCGGCGGGGGTCAACTATGGCTACACCTTC.

The sample holds one count of this clone. The chain combines TRBV19 with TRBJ2-7; 12 nucleotides agree with TRBD2. The germline V gene encodes CDR1 LNHDA and CDR2 SQIVND (reference sequence). CDR3 size: 15 residues. The V gene end was trimmed by 4 bases and the J gene end by 1 base; junction bases not matched to a gene: 2. The CDR3 DNA reads as TGTGCCAGTAGTAGACTAGCGGGAGCTTCCTACGAGCAGTACTTC. Residues: CASSRLAGASYEQYF.

The J gene is TRBJ2-3, the V gene TRBV29-1; no clear D. V lost 3 bases, J lost 1 base, and 5 bases lay in between. The CDR3 has 12 amino acids. Germline loops: CDR1 SQVTM, CDR2 ANQGSEA. The CDR3 nucleotides read TGCAGCGTTGACCGGGGCACAGATACGCAGTATTTT. It codes for CSVDRGTDTQYF.

A few counts support this clone. The V call is TRBV4-1, the J call TRBJ2-7; 8 nucleotides align to TRBD2. This CDR3 comprises 16 residues. Germline CDR1 reads MGHRA; CDR2 reads YSYEKL. J was trimmed by 0 bases and V by 1 base; bases with no gene match: 5. The CDR3 loop reads CASSQGILADSYEQYF. CDR3 DNA sequence: TGCGCCAGCAGCCAAGGAATACTAGCGGACTCCTACGAGCAGTACTTC.

This CDR3 reads CAWSGQGQGARQYF. The CDR3 DNA reads as TGTGCCTGGAGTGGGCAGGGACAGGGGGCTCGGCAGTACTTC. This chain joins TRBV30 and TRBJ2-7; 12 bases agree with TRBD1. After removal of 1 base from V and 9 bases from J, the junction contained 7 bases not matched to a gene. This CDR3 spans 14 amino acids. Germline CDR1 is GTSNPN and CDR2 is SVGIG (reference sequence).

The chain couples TRBV4-2 to TRBJ2-3; 16 positions match TRBD2. The CDR3 totals 22 residues. Germline CDR1 is LGHNA and CDR2 is YNFKEQ. J was trimmed by 1 base and V by 0 bases; bases with no gene match: 13. The CDR3 DNA is TGTGCCAGCAGCCAAGAATTGGTGGGACTAGCGGGAGGGCCACTTCGCACAGATACGCAGTATTTT. It specifies CASSQELVGLAGGPLRTDTQYF.

The CDR3 is CASSYSRGSKQFF. The CDR3 DNA follows: TGTGCCAGCAGTTACTCACGGGGTAGCAAGCAGTTCTTC. The V and J genes are TRBV6-5 and TRBJ2-1; a weak D match, TRBD2 (5 bases). Germline loops: CDR1 MNHEY, CDR2 SVGAGI. The V end lost 0 bases, the J end lost 11 bases, and 11 bases lay between the germline ends. The CDR3 extends over 13 amino acids.

The chain is built from TRBV2 and TRBJ1-5; TRBD1 is a possible D gene (5 bases). Trimming shortened V by 2 bases and J by 4 bases, and 18 bases separated the two germline ends. Per the germline V gene, CDR1 is SNHLY and CDR2 is FYNNEI. CDR3 size: 17 residues. The CDR3: CASSERVVGAGNQPQHF. The DNA for the CDR3 is TGTGCCAGCAGTGAAAGGGTGGTAGGGGCAGGGAATCAGCCCCAGCATTTT.

The chain recombines TRBV10-1 with TRBJ1-1; D is unresolved. The CDR3 loop spans 14 amino acids. The V gene lost 4 bases and the J gene lost 8 bases, with 17 bases spanning the gap. Germline V gene data show CDR1 as WNHNN and CDR2 as SYGVQD (reference sequence). The CDR3 DNA follows: TGCGCCAGCAGTGCAAACGTGGCTCCCAGGGAAGCTTTCTTT. This gives the protein CASSANVAPREAFF.

The J gene is TRBJ1-2, the V gene TRBV2; perhaps TRBD1 as D (5 bases). The V gene's germline CDR1 is SNHLY and CDR2 FYNNEI. V lost 4 bases and J 7 bases, leaving 16 bases between the germline ends. The CDR3 is 14 amino acids. The CDR3 loop is CASSVTRVMSGYTF. The CDR3 nucleotides read TGTGCCAGCAGTGTGACCAGGGTAATGTCTGGCTACACCTTC.

The V call is TRBV28, the J call TRBJ1-4; 11 positions match TRBD1. The CDR3 runs 15 residues. The trim removed 2 bases at V and 8 bases at J, leaving 4 bases unmatched. In germline, CDR1 is MDHEN, CDR2 SYDVKM. In DNA, the CDR3 is TGTGCCAGCAGTTTAAGCGGGACAGGGGGAGAAAAACTGTTTTTT. Its protein product is CASSLSGTGGEKLFF.

The chain is built from TRBV28 and TRBJ2-1; TRBD1 agrees at 9 bases. Germline V gene data show CDR1 as MDHEN and CDR2 as SYDVKM. This CDR3 has 15 residues. Unmatched junction bases numbered 9, after V lost 4 bases and J lost 8 bases. This chain's CDR3 is CASSSPGQGNDEQFF. The DNA of the CDR3 is TGTGCCAGCAGTTCCCCGGGACAGGGAAACGATGAGCAGTTCTTC.

The genes are TRBV2 and TRBJ2-3; TRBD2 matches 11 bases. CDR1 and CDR2 from the germline V gene are SNHLY and FYNNEI. The CDR3 covers 13 residues. V lost 5 bases and J lost 14; bases outside the gene matches: 9. CDR3 DNA sequence: TGTGCCAGCAGTCCTAGCGGGGGGCCCCCGCCGTATTTT. As protein: CASSPSGGPPPYF.

The genes are TRBV6-1 and TRBJ1-5; maybe TRBD1 (6 bases). Germline CDR1 reads MNHNS; CDR2 reads SASEGT. CDR3 length: 14 amino acids. Between the trimmed V and J ends, which lost 3 bases and 2 bases, there was a span of 8 bases. The CDR3 spells CASSDRGGNQPQHF. The CDR3 bases are TGTGCCAGCAGTGACAGGGGTGGCAATCAGCCCCAGCATTTT.

This clone was seen a few times. The rearrangement joins TRBV5-4 to TRBJ1-6, with TRBD1 identical over 7 bases. The CDR3 runs 15 residues. Germline lookup yields CDR1 SGHNT and CDR2 YYREEE (reference sequence). V was clipped by 1 base and J by 3 bases; unmatched bases: 1. The CDR3 DNA follows: TGTGCCAGCAGCTTGACAGGGGTCTATAATTCACCCCTCCACTTT. Translated: CASSLTGVYNSPLHF. The full variable domain, rest sourced from reference TRBV5-4 and TRBJ1-6, is ETGVTQSPTHLIKTRGQQVTLRCSSQSGHNTVSWYQQALGQGPQFIFQYYREEENGRGNFPPRFSGLQFPNYSSELNVNALELDDSALYLCASSLTGVYNSPLHFGNGTRLTVT.

V usage is TRBV28 and J usage is TRBJ2-7, with D tentatively TRBD2 (5 bases). Germline CDR1 reads MDHEN; CDR2 reads SYDVKM. The V end lost 8 bases, the J end lost 4 bases, and 12 bases lay between the germline ends. The CDR3 spans 12 residues. The DNA of the CDR3 is TGTGCCAGCTTCAGCGGCGAATACGAGCAGTACTTC. This codes for CASFSGEYEQYF.

V gene TRBV7-9 combines with J gene TRBJ1-1, with D unresolved. The CDR3 length is 15 residues. V lost 2 bases to trimming and J lost 2 bases, with 12 bases between them. From germline, CDR1 is SEHNR and CDR2 FQNEAQ (reference sequence). CDR3 amino acids: CASSLTGSVNTEAFF. CDR3 nucleotide sequence: TGTGCCAGCAGCTTAACGGGTTCAGTAAACACTGAAGCTTTCTTT.

The chain joins TRBV7-9 to TRBJ1-2, with TRBD1 as a possible D gene (6 bases). The V end was cut by 4 bases, the J end by 7 bases, with 19 bases between. The CDR3 has 15 amino acids. From germline, CDR1 is SEHNR and CDR2 FQNEAQ (reference sequence). This chain's CDR3 is CASSSPIAGAGGYTF. The CDR3 DNA reads TGTGCCAGCAGCTCACCCATTGCGGGGGCTGGTGGCTACACCTTC.

The gene calls are TRBV2 and TRBJ2-2; the match to TRBD1 covers 10 bases. V lost 4 bases and J lost 7; bases outside the gene matches: 3. Germline V CDR1 and CDR2: SNHLY, FYNNEI. The CDR3 has 14 residues. CDR3 region: CASSGQGALGELFF. DNA of the CDR3: TGTGCCAGCAGTGGACAGGGGGCACTCGGGGAGCTGTTTTTT.

The V gene is TRBV19, the J gene TRBJ2-7, with D perhaps TRBD2 (6 bases). The CDR3 totals 15 residues. The germline V and J ends were trimmed by 1 base and 3 bases, with 13 bases remaining between them. Germline CDR1 is LNHDA and CDR2 is SQIVND (reference sequence). The CDR3 here is CASSIGGTRGYEQYF. In DNA, the CDR3 is TGTGCCAGTAGTATAGGCGGGACTCGAGGCTACGAGCAGTACTTC.